A single T cell receptor (beta chain) is shown here with its context. Study processing details: Reference gene primer amplification gave nucleated cell count estimates. The repertoire was sequenced with immunoSEQ multiplex PCR; TCRdb's copy has only in-frame clones and lacks some. V, J and clone size were drawn from that table, and D and trimming were deduced from the DNA. The data show 250,000 to 300,000 clones, with about 86% seen just once and about an eighth held by the top ten. The sample belongs to a study of blood T cell repertoires in COVID-19. Study as a whole: Researchers got acute and convalescent COVID-19 samples from the United States, Italy and Spain. T cells, B-cell-depleted T cells, or PBMCs provided the cDNA or gDNA that served as material.

Enrollment of patients from Seattle took place during active infection, with longitudinal follow-up. Germline V gene lookup returns CDR1 DFQATT and CDR2 SNEGSKA (reference sequence). The CDR3 totals 11 residues. Trimming stripped 6 bases from V and 0 bases from J, with 5 bases between. Sequencing was done on a sample of peripheral blood. The rearrangement joins TRBV20-1 to TRBJ1-1; D is ambiguous. This clonotype originated in a woman aged 30 to 39 with COVID-19, enrolled during active disease. The DNA of the CDR3 is TGCAGTGCCATCATGAACACTGAAGCTTTCTTT. Protein sequence: CSAIMNTEAFF.